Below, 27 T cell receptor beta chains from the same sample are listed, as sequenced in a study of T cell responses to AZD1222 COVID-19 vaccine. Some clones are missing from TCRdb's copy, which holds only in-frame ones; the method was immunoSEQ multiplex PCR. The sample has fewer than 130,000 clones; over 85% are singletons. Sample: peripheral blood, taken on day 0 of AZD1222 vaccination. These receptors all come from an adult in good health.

This CDR3 is CASSPLGSYNSPLHF. The CDR3 region has the DNA TGTGCCAGCAGCCCTTTGGGCTCCTATAATTCACCCCTCCACTTT. V and J are TRBV27 and TRBJ1-6; D unclear. Per the germline V gene, CDR1 is MNHEY and CDR2 is SMNVEV (reference sequence). V gave up 6 bases and J gave up 0 bases, with 9 bases separating them. The CDR3 length is 15 residues.

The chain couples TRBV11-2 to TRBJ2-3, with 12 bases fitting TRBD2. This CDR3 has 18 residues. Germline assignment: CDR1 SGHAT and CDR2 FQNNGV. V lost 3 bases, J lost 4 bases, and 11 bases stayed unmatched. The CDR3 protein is CASSLGGPSGGAPDTQYF. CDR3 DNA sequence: TGTGCCAGCAGCTTGGGTGGACCTAGCGGGGGGGCCCCAGATACGCAGTATTTT. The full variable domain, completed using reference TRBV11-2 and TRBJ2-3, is EAGVAQSPRYKIIEKRQSVAFWCNPISGHATLYWYQQILGQGPKLLIQFQNNGVVDDSQLPKDRFSAERLKGVDSTLKIQPAKLEDSAVYLCASSLGGPSGGAPDTQYFGPGTRLTVL.

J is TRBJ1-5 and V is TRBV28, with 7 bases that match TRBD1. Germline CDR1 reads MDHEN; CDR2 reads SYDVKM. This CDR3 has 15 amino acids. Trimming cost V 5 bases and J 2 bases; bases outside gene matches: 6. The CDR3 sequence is CASSPTGEGNQPQHF. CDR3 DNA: TGTGCCAGCAGTCCCACAGGGGAGGGCAATCAGCCCCAGCATTTT.

The CDR3 DNA reads as TGTGCCAGCAGTTTTGTCGGCATCTCTAACTATGGCTACACCTTC. This sequence encodes CASSFVGISNYGYTF. The V call is TRBV28, the J call TRBJ1-2; D is uncertain. This CDR3 is 15 amino acids long. The V gene lost 3 bases and the J gene lost 0 bases, with 11 bases spanning the gap. From germline, CDR1 is MDHEN and CDR2 SYDVKM.

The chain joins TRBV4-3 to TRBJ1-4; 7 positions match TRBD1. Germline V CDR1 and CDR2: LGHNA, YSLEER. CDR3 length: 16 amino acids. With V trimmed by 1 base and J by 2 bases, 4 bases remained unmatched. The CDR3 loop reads CASSQVKGATNEKLFF. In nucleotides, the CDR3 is TGCGCCAGCAGCCAAGTTAAGGGGGCGACTAATGAAAAACTGTTTTTT.

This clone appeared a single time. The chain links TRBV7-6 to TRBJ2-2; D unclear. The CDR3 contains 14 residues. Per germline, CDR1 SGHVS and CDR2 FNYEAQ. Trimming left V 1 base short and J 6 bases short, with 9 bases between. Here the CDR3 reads CASSLGGTAGELFF. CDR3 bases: TGTGCCAGCAGCTTAGGGGGTACGGCCGGGGAGCTGTTTTTT.

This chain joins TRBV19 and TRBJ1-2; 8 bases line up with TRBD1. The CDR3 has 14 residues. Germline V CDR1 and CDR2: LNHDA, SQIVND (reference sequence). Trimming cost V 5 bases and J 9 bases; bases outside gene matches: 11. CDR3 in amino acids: CASSPLDRAPSYTF. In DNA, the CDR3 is TGTGCCAGTAGTCCCCTGGACAGGGCGCCGAGCTACACCTTC.

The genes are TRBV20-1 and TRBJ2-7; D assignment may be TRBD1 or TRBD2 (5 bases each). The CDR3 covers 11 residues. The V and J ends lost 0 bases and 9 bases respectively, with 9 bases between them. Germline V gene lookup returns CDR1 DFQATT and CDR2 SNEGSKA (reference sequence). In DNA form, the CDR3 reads TGCAGTGCTAGAGATCCAGGGACGCAGTACTTC. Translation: CSARDPGTQYF.

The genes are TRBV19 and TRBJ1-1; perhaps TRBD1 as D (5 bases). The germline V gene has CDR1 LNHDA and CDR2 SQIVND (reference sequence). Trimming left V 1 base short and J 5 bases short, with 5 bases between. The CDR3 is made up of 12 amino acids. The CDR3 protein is CASSIGQTEAFF. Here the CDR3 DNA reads TGTGCCAGTAGTATAGGACAGACTGAAGCTTTCTTT.

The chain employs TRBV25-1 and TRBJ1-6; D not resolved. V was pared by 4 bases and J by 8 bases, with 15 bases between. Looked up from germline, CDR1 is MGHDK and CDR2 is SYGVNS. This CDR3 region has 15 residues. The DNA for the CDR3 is TGTGCCAGCAGTGCAGGCCTAGAAGGGCATTCACCCCTCCACTTT. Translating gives CASSAGLEGHSPLHF.

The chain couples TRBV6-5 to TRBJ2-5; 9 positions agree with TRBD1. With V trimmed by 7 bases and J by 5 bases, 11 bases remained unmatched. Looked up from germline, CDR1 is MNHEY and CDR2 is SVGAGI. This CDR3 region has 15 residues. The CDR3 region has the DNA TGTGCCAGCAACCGACGGGGACAGGGCGGGGAGACCCAGTACTTC. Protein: CASNRRGQGGETQYF.

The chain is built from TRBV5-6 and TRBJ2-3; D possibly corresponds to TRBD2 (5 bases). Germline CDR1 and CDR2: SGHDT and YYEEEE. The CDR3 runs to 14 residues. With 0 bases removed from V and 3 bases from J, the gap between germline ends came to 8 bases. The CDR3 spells CASSLVRGTDTQYF. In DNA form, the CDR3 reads TGTGCCAGCAGCTTGGTTCGGGGAACAGATACGCAGTATTTT.

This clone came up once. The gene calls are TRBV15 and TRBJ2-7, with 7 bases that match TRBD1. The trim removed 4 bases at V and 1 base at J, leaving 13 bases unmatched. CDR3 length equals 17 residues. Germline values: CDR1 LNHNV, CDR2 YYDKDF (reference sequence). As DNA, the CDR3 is TGTGCCACCAGCAAAGACAAGACAGGGTGGCCTTCCTACGAGCAGTACTTC. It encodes CATSKDKTGWPSYEQYF.

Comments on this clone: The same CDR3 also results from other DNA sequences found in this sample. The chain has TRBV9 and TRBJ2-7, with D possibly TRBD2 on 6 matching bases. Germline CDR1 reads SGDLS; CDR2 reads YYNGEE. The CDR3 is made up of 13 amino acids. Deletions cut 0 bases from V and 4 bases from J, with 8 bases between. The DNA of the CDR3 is TGTGCCAGCAGCGTAGCAGGGACTTACGAGCAGTACTTC. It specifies CASSVAGTYEQYF.

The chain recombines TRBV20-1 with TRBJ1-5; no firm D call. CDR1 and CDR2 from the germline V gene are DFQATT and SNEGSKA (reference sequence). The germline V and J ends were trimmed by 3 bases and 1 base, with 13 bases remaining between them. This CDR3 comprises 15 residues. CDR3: CSASPGDVSNQPQHF. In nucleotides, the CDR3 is TGCAGTGCTAGTCCTGGGGATGTGAGCAATCAGCCCCAGCATTTT.

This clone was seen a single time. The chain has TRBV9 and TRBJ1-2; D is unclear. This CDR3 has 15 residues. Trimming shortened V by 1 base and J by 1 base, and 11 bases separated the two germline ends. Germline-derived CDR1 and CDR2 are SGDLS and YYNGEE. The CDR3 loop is CASSVNTNYNYGYTF. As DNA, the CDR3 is TGTGCCAGCAGCGTAAACACAAACTATAACTATGGCTACACCTTC.

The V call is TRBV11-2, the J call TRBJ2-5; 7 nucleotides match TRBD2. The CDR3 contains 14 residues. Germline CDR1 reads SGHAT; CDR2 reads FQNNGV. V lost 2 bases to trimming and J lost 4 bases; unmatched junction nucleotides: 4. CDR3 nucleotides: TGTGCCAGCAGCTTACGGGGGGTAGGAGAGACCCAGTACTTC. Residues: CASSLRGVGETQYF. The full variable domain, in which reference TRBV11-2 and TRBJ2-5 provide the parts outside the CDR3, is EAGVAQSPRYKIIEKRQSVAFWCNPISGHATLYWYQQILGQGPKLLIQFQNNGVVDDSQLPKDRFSAERLKGVDSTLKIQPAKLEDSAVYLCASSLRGVGETQYFGPGTRLLVL.

The CDR3 sequence: CASSPHPTSSSGNTIYF. The CDR3 DNA is TGTGCCAGCAGCCCACACCCCACCAGCTCCTCTGGAAACACCATATATTTT. The rearrangement links TRBV11-2 to TRBJ1-3; D gene uncertain. V shed 5 bases and J shed 0 bases, with 17 bases lying between them. Per germline, CDR1 SGHAT and CDR2 FQNNGV. The CDR3 has 17 residues.

The CDR3 region has the DNA TGCGCCAGCAGCCGAGGACAGGGGCCCTCTTCCTACGAGCAGTACTTC. Translation gives CASSRGQGPSSYEQYF. The rearrangement uses TRBV4-1 and TRBJ2-7; 9 bases map to TRBD1. Germline assignment: CDR1 MGHRA and CDR2 YSYEKL. CDR3 length: 16 amino acids. V trimming: 4 bases; J trimming: 1 base; junction bases outside the gene matches: 8.

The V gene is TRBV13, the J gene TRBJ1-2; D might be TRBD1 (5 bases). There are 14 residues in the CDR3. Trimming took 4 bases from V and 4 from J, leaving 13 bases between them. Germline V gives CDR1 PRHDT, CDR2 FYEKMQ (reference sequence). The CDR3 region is CASSSPGRSYGYTF. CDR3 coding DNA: TGTGCCAGCAGCTCCCCGGGACGGAGCTATGGCTACACCTTC.

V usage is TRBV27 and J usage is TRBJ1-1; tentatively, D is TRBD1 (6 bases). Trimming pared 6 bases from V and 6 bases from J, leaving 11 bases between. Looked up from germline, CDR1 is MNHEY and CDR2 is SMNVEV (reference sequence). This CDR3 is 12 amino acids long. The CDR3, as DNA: TGTGCCAGCAGGACAGGTCCGGCTGAAGCTTTCTTT. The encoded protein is CASRTGPAEAFF.

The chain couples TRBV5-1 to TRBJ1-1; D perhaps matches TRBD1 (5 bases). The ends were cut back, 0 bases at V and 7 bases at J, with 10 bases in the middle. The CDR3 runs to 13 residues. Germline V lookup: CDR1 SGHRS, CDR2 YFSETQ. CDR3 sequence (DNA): TGCGCCAGCAGCTTGGCCGGGGGGAATGAAGCTTTCTTT. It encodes CASSLAGGNEAFF.

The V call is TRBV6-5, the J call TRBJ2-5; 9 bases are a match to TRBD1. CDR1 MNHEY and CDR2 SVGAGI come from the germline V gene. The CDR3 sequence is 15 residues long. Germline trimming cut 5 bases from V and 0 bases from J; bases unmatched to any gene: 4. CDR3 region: CASSTGQGHQETQYF. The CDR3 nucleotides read TGTGCCAGCAGTACGGGACAGGGACACCAAGAGACCCAGTACTTC.

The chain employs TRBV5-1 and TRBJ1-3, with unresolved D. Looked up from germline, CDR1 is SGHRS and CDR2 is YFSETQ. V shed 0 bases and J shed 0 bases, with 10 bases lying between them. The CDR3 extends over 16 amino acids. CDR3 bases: TGCGCCAGCAGCTTGGGTTGGGGTTCCTCTGGAAACACCATATATTTT. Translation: CASSLGWGSSGNTIYF.

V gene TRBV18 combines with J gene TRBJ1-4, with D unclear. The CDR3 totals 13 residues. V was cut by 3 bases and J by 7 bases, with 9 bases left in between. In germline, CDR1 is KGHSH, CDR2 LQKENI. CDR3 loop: CASSPVEFEKLFF. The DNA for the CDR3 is TGTGCCAGCTCACCGGTTGAATTTGAAAAACTGTTTTTT.

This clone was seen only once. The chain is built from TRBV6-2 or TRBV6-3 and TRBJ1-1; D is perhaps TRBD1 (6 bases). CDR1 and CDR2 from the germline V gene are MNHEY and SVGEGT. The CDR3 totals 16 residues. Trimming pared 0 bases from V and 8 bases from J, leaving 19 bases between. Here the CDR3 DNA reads TGTGCCAGCAGTTACTCGAACCGGGGGCCATTGAACGAAGCTTTCTTT. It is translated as CASSYSNRGPLNEAFF.

CDR3 amino acids: CAWRTKGQGDNSPLHF. The DNA for the CDR3 is TGTGCCTGGAGGACGAAAGGACAGGGGGATAATTCACCCCTCCACTTT. The chain employs TRBV30 and TRBJ1-6; 10 bases fit TRBD1. V lost 3 bases, J lost 5 bases, and 7 bases stayed unmatched. Germline CDR1 is GTSNPN and CDR2 is SVGIG (reference sequence). CDR3 length: 16 amino acids. The full variable domain, with the rest looked up from reference TRBV30 and TRBJ1-6, is SQTIHQWPATLVQPVGSPLSLECTVEGTSNPNLYWYRQAAGRGLQLLFYSVGIGQISSEVPQNLSASRPQDRQFILSSKKLLLSDSGFYLCAWRTKGQGDNSPLHFGNGTRLTVT.